Listed below are T cell receptor beta chains from one sample, sequenced in a study of molecular identifiers for immune sequencing clone quantification. TCRdb used MiXCR to reprocess the PCR reads, holding one entry per CDR3 protein. The data show some 680,000 distinct CDR3 sequences, with 25% seen just once and roughly 0.83% held by the top ten. Source material: naive CD8+ T cells from blood, with Jurkat cell RNA spiked in. The receptors were gathered from a human donor in good health. Some libraries in this study had Jurkat cell RNA spiked in. CDR3s include the opening cysteine and the closing phenylalanine or tryptophan. D genes are given only for firm matches. Clone size, where shown, is once, few, many, or a class for clones that have expanded.

TGTGCCAGCAGCTTTTCCCCTACGAACACCGGGGAGCTGTTTTTT	CASSFSPTNTGELFF	few	TRBJ2-2	.	TRBV7-9
TGTGCCAGCAGCCCGACCGGGACCTTGGGGGAGACCCAGTACTTC	CASSPTGTLGETQYF	.	TRBJ2-5	.	TRBV11-2
TGTGCCAGCAGTGAGCCCGACAGACTAGCCAAAAACATTCAGTACTTC	CASSEPDRLAKNIQYF	many	TRBJ2-4	.	TRBV25-1
TGTGCCAGCAGCTTAGTGGACAGGGGGGTAACTCAGCCCCAGCATTTT	CASSLVDRGVTQPQHF	many	TRBJ1-5	TRBD1	TRBV7-2
TGTGCCACGTCAAATGGACGCACAGATACGCAGTATTTT	CATSNGRTDTQYF	few	TRBJ2-3	.	TRBV7-9
TGTGCCAGCAGCCAACAAAGCACAGATACGCAGTATTTT	CASSQQSTDTQYF	many	TRBJ2-3	.	TRBV11-2
TGTGCCACCAGCAGAGGTGGGCGCGGGGTAGACCCGTACTATGGCTACACCTTC	CATSRGGRGVDPYYGYTF	many	TRBJ1-2	.	TRBV15
TGCGCCAGCAGCTTTTTGCGGGAGGGTCACAATGAGCAGTTCTTC	CASSFLREGHNEQFF	.	TRBJ2-1	TRBD2	TRBV5-1
TGTGCCAGCAGTGAACGGCCCACTAATGAAAAACTGTTTTTT	CASSERPTNEKLFF	.	TRBJ1-4	.	TRBV2
TGTGCCAGCAGCCCGGCTCGACAGGGGGCGACCACCGGGGAGCTGTTTTTT	CASSPARQGATTGELFF	few	TRBJ2-2	TRBD1	TRBV7-9
TGTGCCAGCAGCTGTACGGCCGAGCGCACAGATACCCAGTATTTT	CASSCTAERTDTQYF	.	TRBJ2-3	.	TRBV7-6
TGCGCCAGCAGGGACCTCACGTTATCTGGAAACACCATATATTTT	CASRDLTLSGNTIYF	many	TRBJ1-3	.	TRBV5-1
TGTGCCAGCAGTTGGCTCGCATCCACAGATACGCAGTATTTT	CASSWLASTDTQYF	many	TRBJ2-3	.	TRBV6-2/TRBV6-3
TGTGCCAGCAGCCTTGGACTAGCGGGAGGGCTCCCAGATACGCAGTATTTT	CASSLGLAGGLPDTQYF	many	TRBJ2-3	TRBD2	TRBV13
TGTGCCAGCAGCTCCGGGGGTAGCGGAATTACCAGTTACCGCACAGATACGCAGTATTTT	CASSSGGSGITSYRTDTQYF	many	TRBJ2-3	.	TRBV7-2
TGTGCCAGCACGACAGGGGCCAAAAACACCATATATTTT	CASTTGAKNTIYF	.	TRBJ1-3	TRBD1	TRBV19
TGTGCCAGCAGCTTCGGATCTACGTACGAGCAGTACTTC	CASSFGSTYEQYF	many	TRBJ2-7	.	TRBV7-6
TGTGCCAGCAGTGAAAGTCCCAGGCGCCAGGAGCCCCAGCATTTT	CASSESPRRQEPQHF	few	TRBJ1-5	.	TRBV2
TGTGCCAGCAGCCCGCCGGGGGGCCGCTCCTACAATGAGCAGTTCTTC	CASSPPGGRSYNEQFF	many	TRBJ2-1	.	TRBV7-8
TGTGCCAGCAGTTACTCGATAACAGGGGGTAACTCCCCCACAGATACGCAGTATTTT	CASSYSITGGNSPTDTQYF	.	TRBJ2-3	TRBD1	TRBV6-2/TRBV6-3
TGCGCCAGCAGCCCCGACGTCCCAAGGGGCACCGGGGAGCTGTTTTTT	CASSPDVPRGTGELFF	.	TRBJ2-2	.	TRBV5-1
TGTGCCAGCAGTGCTTTCCCGGGACAGGTTAATGAAAAACTGTTTTTT	CASSAFPGQVNEKLFF	many	TRBJ1-4	TRBD1	TRBV28
TGTGCCTGGAGTGTTTCGGGTGAAGCTTTCTTT	CAWSVSGEAFF	few	TRBJ1-1	.	TRBV30
TGTGCCAGCAGCCAAGTGCCGTCGGTTATTAACAATGAGCAGTTCTTC	CASSQVPSVINNEQFF	.	TRBJ2-1	.	TRBV4-2
TGTGCCTGGGGGGCCCATCAAGGCAATGAGCAGTTCTTC	CAWGAHQGNEQFF	few	TRBJ2-1	.	TRBV30
TGTGCCAGCAGCGGCACTGGGGCCAACGTCCTGACTTTC	CASSGTGANVLTF	few	TRBJ2-6	.	TRBV11-3
TGTGCCAGCAGCGTAGAGGGTCCCGGGACCGGGGAGCTGTCTTTT	CASSVEGPGTGELSF	.	TRBJ2-2	.	TRBV9
TGTGCCAGCAGCTTCTCAACGGGAGTGTGGGGAGATACGCAGTATTTT	CASSFSTGVWGDTQYF	many	TRBJ2-3	.	TRBV7-2
TGTGCCAGCAGTTTATATCTAGGCCAAGAGACCCAGTACTTC	CASSLYLGQETQYF	.	TRBJ2-5	.	TRBV27
TGCGCCAGCAGCCAAGGTCACGGCTTTAGCAATCAGCCCCAGCATTTT	CASSQGHGFSNQPQHF	.	TRBJ1-5	.	TRBV4-1
TGCAGTGCTAGAGAGCACGGAACCTACGAGCAGTACTTC	CSAREHGTYEQYF	many	TRBJ2-7	.	TRBV20-1
TGCAGTGCTAGAGATTCCGCTACCTACGAGCAGTACTTC	CSARDSATYEQYF	many	TRBJ2-7	.	TRBV20-1
TGCAGTGCTAGAGTCCAGGACTGGAACATTCAGTACTTC	CSARVQDWNIQYF	many	TRBJ2-4	.	TRBV20-1
TGTGCCAGCAGCTTAGGCAGGGGAGTCGTTCCTAATAATGAGCAGTTCTTC	CASSLGRGVVPNNEQFF	.	TRBJ2-1	.	TRBV13
TGTGCCATCAGTGAGTCGCTAACGGGATCCTTCACCCCGTACGAGCAGTACTTC	CAISESLTGSFTPYEQYF	.	TRBJ2-7	.	TRBV10-3
TGTGCCAGCACCCCGGTTGTCACTAATGAAAAACTGTTTTTT	CASTPVVTNEKLFF	many	TRBJ1-4	.	TRBV7-9